This T cell receptor (beta chain) was observed in a study of T cell responses to AZD1222 COVID-19 vaccine. Overall study results and limits: Reports indicate that nearly half of spike-specific TCRs are directed at unmutated variant regions. Vaccine-associated CD4 TCRs ranged over spike, dominating at 160-218 and 743-854. Elevations in Spike-specific TCR breadth and depth followed administration of two AZD1222 doses.

Concerning this clone: Its specificity is unknown.

The CDR3 contains 13 residues. V shed 7 bases, J shed 7 bases, and the junction held 7 bases outside the gene matches. CDR1 SGHAT and CDR2 FQNNGV come from the germline V gene. TCRdb's copy holds only in-frame clones and misses some; the assay was immunoSEQ multiplex PCR. The sample records 150,000 or so clones, nearly 95% being singletons. The material was peripheral blood, obtained 28 days after the second AZD1222 dose. This clonotype was obtained from an adult who received the AZD1222 COVID-19 vaccine. V and J are TRBV11-2 and TRBJ1-2; 9 bases are a match to TRBD1. CDR3: CASTTWDRVGYTF. The CDR3 DNA reads TGTGCCAGCACGACCTGGGACAGGGTTGGCTACACCTTC.